This T cell receptor beta chain was profiled in a study of shared clonotypes between healthy human individuals. Note on this clone: No antigen is known for it.

Study-wide results and limits: Rarefaction indicated that sorted-subset sequencing remained incomplete although depth was large.

The CDR3 is 14 amino acids. Germline CDR1 is SNHLY and CDR2 is FYNNEI. V was cut by 7 bases and J by 0 bases, with 10 bases left in between. Using immunoSEQ multiplex PCR, the repertoire was profiled, and TCRdb retains in-frame clones only, with some absent. The repertoire holds about 2.4 million clones, with 93% as singletons. The sample taken for sequencing was naive CD4+ T cells from PBMCs. Subset noted: CD45RA+ positively selected. This receptor was identified in a young man in good health. Some clones in this sample may be carry-over from other donors' samples. J is TRBJ2-1 and V is TRBV2; D call uncertain. The CDR3 DNA reads as TGTGCCAGCATGGTCGATAGCTCCTACAATGAGCAGTTCTTC. Protein sequence: CASMVDSSYNEQFF. Filled out from reference TRBV2 and TRBJ2-1, the complete variable domain reads EPEVTQTPSHQVTQMGQEVILRCVPISNHLYFYWYRQILGQKVEFLVSFYNNEISEKSEIFDDQFSVERPDGSNFTLKIRSTKLEDSAMYFCASMVDSSYNEQFFGPGTRLTVL.